The 25 T cell receptor beta chains below come from one sample, sequenced in a study of CDR3 diversity in severe acne. TCRdb re-called the PCR reads through MiXCR, storing one row per CDR3 protein. The repertoire consists of 84,000 or so distinct CDR3 sequences, with about half occurring once and the leading ten covering over 9%. Specimen: blood. The receptors were gathered from a male donor in good health, serving as a control.

The V gene is TRBV29-1, the J gene TRBJ2-7; 7 bases are a match to TRBD1. The CDR3 extends over 14 amino acids. CDR1 and CDR2 (germline): SQVTM, ANQGSEA. V lost 4 bases to trimming and J lost 2 bases; unmatched junction nucleotides: 8. CDR3 sequence: CSVAGDRGPYEQYF. The CDR3 coding sequence is TGCAGCGTTGCGGGTGATAGGGGGCCCTACGAGCAGTACTTC.

This clonotype was detected ten times or more. This CDR3 is CASLPGGAGYGYTF. The CDR3 DNA follows: TGTGCCAGCCTTCCCGGGGGTGCTGGCTATGGCTACACCTTC. The chain uses TRBV10-3 and TRBJ1-2, with D possibly being TRBD1 (5 bases). The V gene's germline CDR1 is ENHRY and CDR2 SYGVKD. The V gene lost 10 bases and the J gene lost 4 bases, with 19 bases spanning the gap. The CDR3 runs 14 residues.

The V call is TRBV9, the J call TRBJ2-2; D tentatively reads TRBD1 or TRBD2 (5 bases each). Trimming stripped 7 bases from V and 7 bases from J, with 20 bases between. The CDR3 has 15 residues. Per the germline V gene, CDR1 is SGDLS and CDR2 is YYNGEE. Written as DNA, the CDR3 is TGTGCCAGCGCACCAGGGTGTCTCCGGGGCGGGGAGCTGTTTTTT. It yields the protein CASAPGCLRGGELFF.

This chain joins TRBV24-1 and TRBJ2-5; 9 nucleotides line up with TRBD2. CDR3 size: 15 residues. Losses at the gene ends were 5 bases for V and 5 bases for J; bases not matched to a gene: 8. Germline V gene sequence: CDR1 KGHDR, CDR2 SFDVKD. CDR3 DNA: TGTGCCACCAGTGCAGCGGGGGGCGCGGGTGAGACCCAGTACTTC. Translating gives CATSAAGGAGETQYF.

As regards this clonotype: One end of the junction is discordant with germline, which a read error may explain. The chain is built from TRBV7-9 and TRBJ1-2; D gene unclear. CDR1 SEHNR and CDR2 FQNEAQ come from the germline V gene (reference sequence). The CDR3 has 18 residues. Here the CDR3 DNA reads TGTGCCGGCAGCTTAGCGCTAGGCAGCTCCGGGTCCAACTATGGCTACACCTTC. Translated, it gives CAGSLALGSSGSNYGYTF.

In regard to this clonotype: The limits of the CDR3 on the DNA are not certain, so only TCRdb's listed CDR3 is given. V usage is TRBV20-1 and J usage is TRBJ2-1; the D segment call TRBD2 is taken from the table without a DNA check. The CDR3 is 18 amino acids long, termini counted. Germline lookup yields CDR1 DFQATT and CDR2 SNEGSKA (reference sequence). CDR3 in amino acids: CSASGYTFGSGGSNEQFF.

J is TRBJ2-2 and V is TRBV7-9; D unresolved. The CDR3 spans 14 residues. Germline lookup yields CDR1 SEHNR and CDR2 FQNEAQ (reference sequence). Between the trimmed V and J ends, which lost 5 bases and 2 bases, there was a span of 9 bases. CDR3 DNA: TGTGCCAGCAGCCAGGCGGTAAACACCGGGGAGCTGTTTTTT. This sequence encodes CASSQAVNTGELFF.

The V gene is TRBV20-1, the J gene TRBJ1-1, with 7 bases identical to TRBD1. V lost 3 bases, J lost 1 base, and 2 bases stayed unmatched. This CDR3 comprises 13 residues. Per germline, CDR1 DFQATT and CDR2 SNEGSKA (reference sequence). The CDR3 here is CSARGTENTEAFF. Written as DNA, the CDR3 is TGCAGTGCTAGGGGGACAGAGAACACTGAAGCTTTCTTT.

The genes are TRBV7-2 and TRBJ1-2; no definite D call. The germline gives CDR1 SGHTA, CDR2 FQGNSA. Trimming left V 0 bases short and J 2 bases short, with 7 bases between. The CDR3 is made up of 14 amino acids. CDR3 protein: CASSLASVNYGYTF. The DNA of the CDR3 is TGTGCCAGCAGCTTAGCGTCGGTCAACTATGGCTACACCTTC.

The rearrangement joins TRBV2 to TRBJ1-4; D not certain. The CDR3 covers 13 residues. In germline, CDR1 is SNHLY, CDR2 FYNNEI. Trimming removed 7 bases at V and 8 bases at J, with 14 bases between. The CDR3 sequence is CASIRVRGEKLFF. DNA for the CDR3: TGTGCCAGCATTAGAGTCAGAGGGGAAAAACTGTTTTTT.

This clonotype has at least ten counts. The chain joins TRBV6-5 to TRBJ1-1, with no clear D. Germline assignment: CDR1 MNHEY and CDR2 SVGAGI. The length of the CDR3 is 16 residues. Trimming removed 5 bases at V and 0 bases at J, with 16 bases between. The CDR3 loop is CASSDGRDLMNTEAFF. DNA for the CDR3: TGTGCCAGCAGTGACGGCCGAGACCTCATGAACACTGAAGCTTTCTTT.

The sample holds a few counts of this clonotype. The chain links TRBV11-2 to TRBJ1-1; D is unclear. Trimming stripped 4 bases from V and 4 bases from J, with 10 bases between. Germline V gene data show CDR1 as SGHAT and CDR2 as FQNNGV. CDR3 length: 13 amino acids. The CDR3 sequence: CASSWARGTEAFF. The CDR3 bases are TGTGCCAGCAGCTGGGCGAGAGGCACTGAAGCTTTCTTT.

This rearrangement joins TRBV7-9 to TRBJ2-7; 10 positions match TRBD1. Germline V gene lookup returns CDR1 SEHNR and CDR2 FQNEAQ (reference sequence). The CDR3 has 16 amino acids. V lost 2 bases and J lost 3; bases outside the gene matches: 7. The CDR3 here is CASSLSPGTGDYEQYF. Written as DNA, the CDR3 is TGTGCCAGCAGCTTATCCCCCGGGACAGGGGACTACGAGCAGTACTTC.

In this sample, this clonotype turned up many times. The genes are TRBV6-5 and TRBJ2-7, with TRBD1 matching 7 bases. Germline V gives CDR1 MNHEY, CDR2 SVGAGI. There are 15 residues in the CDR3. V trimming: 1 base; J trimming: 2 bases; junction bases outside the gene matches: 5. This CDR3 reads CASSYLGTVAYEQYF. For the CDR3, the DNA is TGTGCCAGCAGTTACTTAGGGACAGTAGCCTACGAGCAGTACTTC.

The chain recombines TRBV7-2 with TRBJ2-7; 8 bases align to TRBD2. V lost 3 bases to trimming and J lost 4 bases; unmatched junction nucleotides: 8. CDR3 length: 15 amino acids. Germline values: CDR1 SGHTA, CDR2 FQGNSA. Here the CDR3 DNA reads TGTGCCAGCAGCTTGGACGGGAGGGGCTCTTACGAGCAGTACTTC. This translates into CASSLDGRGSYEQYF.

Remarks on this clonotype: Since a much larger clone is just one base distant, this may be a read error. This rearrangement joins TRBV29-1 to TRBJ2-5; D tentatively fits TRBD1 or TRBD2 (7 bases each). Germline CDR1 SQVTM, CDR2 ANQGSEA. The CDR3 contains 14 residues. As DNA, the CDR3 is TGCAGCGCCAGGGACAGCGGGGTCCAAGAGACCCAGCACTTC. Amino acid sequence: CSARDSGVQETQHF.

In regard to this clonotype: An end of the junction differs from the germline gene, which may be a read error. The chain employs TRBV10-3 and TRBJ1-3; tentatively, D is TRBD1 (6 bases). This CDR3 region has 16 residues. The V gene's germline CDR1 is ENHRY and CDR2 SYGVKD. The CDR3 region has the DNA TGTGCCAGCAGTTACCGACAGGAGCTCTCTGGAAACACCATATATTTT. Its protein is CASSYRQELSGNTIYF.

This clonotype occurred a few times. The chain is built from TRBV2 and TRBJ2-5, with D unresolved. Per germline, CDR1 SNHLY and CDR2 FYNNEI. The V gene lost 6 bases and the J gene lost 1 base, with 9 bases spanning the gap. This CDR3 has 13 amino acids. CDR3 sequence: CASRRPAQETQYF. The CDR3 DNA reads TGTGCCAGCAGGAGACCTGCCCAAGAGACCCAGTACTTC.

This chain connects TRBV20-1 to TRBJ2-1, with D possibly being TRBD1 (6 bases). CDR1 DFQATT and CDR2 SNEGSKA come from the germline V gene (reference sequence). This CDR3 has 12 residues. With 4 bases removed from V and 6 bases from J, the gap between germline ends came to 10 bases. CDR3 amino acids: CSATGAPNEQFF. In nucleotides, the CDR3 is TGCAGTGCTACAGGGGCCCCCAATGAGCAGTTCTTC.

The V and J genes are TRBV7-9 and TRBJ1-1; no definite D call. The CDR3 spans 13 residues. Trimming cost V 5 bases and J 0 bases, with 7 bases left between them. Per the germline V gene, CDR1 is SEHNR and CDR2 is FQNEAQ (reference sequence). Here the CDR3 DNA reads TGTGCCAGCAGCATAAGATTGAACACTGAAGCTTTCTTT. Protein product: CASSIRLNTEAFF.

The chain joins TRBV20-1 to TRBJ1-4; TRBD1 agrees at 9 bases. CDR3 size: 13 residues. V was clipped by 7 bases and J by 4 bases; unmatched bases: 4. The germline V gene encodes CDR1 DFQATT and CDR2 SNEGSKA (reference sequence). The CDR3 loop is CSVPGQGNEKLFF. The CDR3 DNA reads as TGCAGTGTCCCGGGACAGGGTAATGAAAAACTGTTTTTT.

This clonotype was counted ten times or more. This chain connects TRBV7-2 to TRBJ2-7; D gene uncertain. Trimming shortened V by 4 bases and J by 0 bases, and 10 bases separated the two germline ends. The CDR3 covers 14 residues. Germline assignment: CDR1 SGHTA and CDR2 FQGNSA. Here the CDR3 DNA reads TGTGCCAGCAGCTCCGGTCGTCGCTCCTACGAGCAGTACTTC. Translating it yields CASSSGRRSYEQYF.

Details on this clonotype: A clone one base away is much larger, so this may be a read error. The chain couples TRBV7-9 to TRBJ1-1, with a tentative D call TRBD1 (5 bases). This CDR3 region has 14 residues. V lost 5 bases to trimming and J lost 4 bases, with 14 bases between them. Germline loops: CDR1 SEHNR, CDR2 FQNEAQ (reference sequence). CDR3 coding DNA: TGTGCCAGCAGCATGGGGACCGTGAGCACTGAAGCTTTCTTT. Translation gives CASSMGTVSTEAFF.

This chain uses TRBV2 with TRBJ1-2, with 7 bases lining up with TRBD1. J gave up 0 bases and V 6 bases, and 7 bases lay outside the gene matches. The CDR3 is made up of 15 amino acids. Germline-derived CDR1 and CDR2 are SNHLY and FYNNEI. The CDR3 sequence: CASSQTGTTNYGYTF. CDR3 sequence (DNA): TGTGCCAGCAGCCAGACAGGGACCACTAACTATGGCTACACCTTC.

Here the CDR3 DNA reads TGTGCCATCAGTGGTGTCGAGGACTCTGGAAACACCATATATTTT. Protein product: CAISGVEDSGNTIYF. The genes are TRBV10-3 and TRBJ1-3, with D uncertain. V gave up 4 bases and J gave up 0 bases, with 10 bases separating them. The CDR3 length is 15 residues. CDR1 is ENHRY, CDR2 SYGVKD, per germline.